This T cell receptor beta chain was documented in a study of blood T cell repertoires in COVID-19. Clones were sequenced by immunoSEQ multiplex PCR, and TCRdb holds only the in-frame ones, with some missing. The sample holds fewer than 250,000 clones; around four fifths are singletons and the top ten take just under 20%. The CDR3 consists of 14 residues. CDR1 is LGHNA, CDR2 YNFKEQ, per germline. Trimming stripped 4 bases from V and 3 bases from J, with 13 bases between. The chain employs TRBV4-2 and TRBJ2-7; perhaps TRBD2 as D (7 bases). The receptor's source is a man aged 30 to 39 with active or convalescent COVID-19. The sequencing input was peripheral blood. CDR3 sequence reads: CASSLAGASYEQYF. DNA of the CDR3: TGTGCCAGCAGCCTCGCGGGGGCCAGCTACGAGCAGTACTTC.